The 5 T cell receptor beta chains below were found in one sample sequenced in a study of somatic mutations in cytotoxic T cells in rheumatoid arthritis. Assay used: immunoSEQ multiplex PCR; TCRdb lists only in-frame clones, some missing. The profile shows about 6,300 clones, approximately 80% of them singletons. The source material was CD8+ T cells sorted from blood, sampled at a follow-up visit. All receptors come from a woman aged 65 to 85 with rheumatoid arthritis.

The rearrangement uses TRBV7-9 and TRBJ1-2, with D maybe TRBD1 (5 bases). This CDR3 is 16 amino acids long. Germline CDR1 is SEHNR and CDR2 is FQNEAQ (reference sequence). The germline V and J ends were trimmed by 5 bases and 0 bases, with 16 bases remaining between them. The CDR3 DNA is TGTGCCAGCAGCGGGGGGGGGATACCCGCTAACTATGGCTACACCTTC. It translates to CASSGGGIPANYGYTF.

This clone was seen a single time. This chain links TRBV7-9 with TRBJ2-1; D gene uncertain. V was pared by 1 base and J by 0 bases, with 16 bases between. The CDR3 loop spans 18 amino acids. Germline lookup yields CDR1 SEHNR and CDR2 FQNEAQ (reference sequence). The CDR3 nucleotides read TGTGCCAGCAGCTTAGGAGTTCTCGGCGGCAGCTCCTACAATGAGCAGTTCTTC. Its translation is CASSLGVLGGSSYNEQFF.

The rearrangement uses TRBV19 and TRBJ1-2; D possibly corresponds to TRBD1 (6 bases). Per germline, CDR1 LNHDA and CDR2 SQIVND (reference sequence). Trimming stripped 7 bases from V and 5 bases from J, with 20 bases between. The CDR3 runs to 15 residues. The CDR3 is CASTTTLTGLYGYTF. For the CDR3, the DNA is TGTGCCAGTACCACGACCTTGACAGGTCTTTATGGCTACACCTTC.

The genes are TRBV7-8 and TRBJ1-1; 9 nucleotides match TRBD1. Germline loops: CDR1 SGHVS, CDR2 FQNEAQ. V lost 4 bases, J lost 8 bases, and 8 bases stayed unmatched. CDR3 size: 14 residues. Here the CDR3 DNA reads TGTGCCAGCAGCTCCCCGGGACAGGGAACCGAAGCTTTCTTT. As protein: CASSSPGQGTEAFF.

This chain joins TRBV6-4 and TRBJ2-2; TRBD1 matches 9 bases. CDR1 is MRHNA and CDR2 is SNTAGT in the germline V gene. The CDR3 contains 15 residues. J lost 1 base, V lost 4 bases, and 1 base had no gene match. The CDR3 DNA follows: TGTGCCAGCAGTGGGGGACAGGGGAACACCGGGGAGCTGTTTTTT. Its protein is CASSGGQGNTGELFF.